This T cell receptor beta chain was sequenced for a study of T cells in Graves' hyperthyroidism and ophthalmopathy. Researchers took RNA transcripts and amplified the TCR beta CDR3 regions from them. First-round RT-PCR with HTBI primers amplified the TCR CDR3 region. TCRdb called the multiplex PCR reads again in MiXCR, with one record for every CDR3 protein. The sample lists about 350,000 distinct CDR3 sequences, about 15% occurring once. As to this clonotype: Its matching antigen is unknown.

The germline V and J ends were trimmed by 3 bases and 5 bases, with 17 bases remaining between them. CDR1 is LGHDT and CDR2 is YNNKEL in the germline V gene (reference sequence). The CDR3 extends over 15 amino acids. Regarding the study as a whole: Appearing also in blood were most of the thyroid clonotypes expanded above 0.001.

V is TRBV3-1 and J is TRBJ2-7, with D perhaps TRBD1 (6 bases). This clonotype originated in a woman between 25 and 40 years old with Graves' hyperthyroidism. Sequencing was carried out using blood. CDR3 nucleotides: TGTGCCAGCAGCCAGAGAAGGGGGAGCATCGACGAGCAGTACTTC. Amino acid sequence: CASSQRRGSIDEQYF.